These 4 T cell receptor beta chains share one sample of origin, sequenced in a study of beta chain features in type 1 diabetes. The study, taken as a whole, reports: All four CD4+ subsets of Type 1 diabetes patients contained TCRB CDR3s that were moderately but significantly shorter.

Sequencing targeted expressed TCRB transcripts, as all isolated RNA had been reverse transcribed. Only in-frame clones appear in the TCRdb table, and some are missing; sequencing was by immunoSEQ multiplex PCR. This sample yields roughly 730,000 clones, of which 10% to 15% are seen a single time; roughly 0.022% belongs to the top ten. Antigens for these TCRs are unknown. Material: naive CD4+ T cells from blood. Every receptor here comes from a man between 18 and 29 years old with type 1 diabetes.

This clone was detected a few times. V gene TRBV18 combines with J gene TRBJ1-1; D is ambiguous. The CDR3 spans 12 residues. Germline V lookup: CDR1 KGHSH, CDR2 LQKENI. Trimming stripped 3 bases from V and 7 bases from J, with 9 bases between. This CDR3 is CASSPGRVEAFF. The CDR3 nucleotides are TGTGCCAGCTCACCGGGGAGAGTTGAAGCTTTCTTT. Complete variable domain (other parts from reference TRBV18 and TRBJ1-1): NAGVMQNPRHLVRRRGQEARLRCSPMKGHSHVYWYRQLPEEGLKFMVYLQKENIIDESGMPKERFSAEFPKEGPSILRIQQVVRGDSAAYFCASSPGRVEAFFGQGTRLTVV.

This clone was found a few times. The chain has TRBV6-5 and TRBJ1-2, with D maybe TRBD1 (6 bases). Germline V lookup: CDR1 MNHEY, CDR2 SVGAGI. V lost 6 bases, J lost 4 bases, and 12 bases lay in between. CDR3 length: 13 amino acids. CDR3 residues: CASSRDTSYGYTF. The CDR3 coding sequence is TGTGCCAGCAGCCGGGACACAAGCTATGGCTACACCTTC.

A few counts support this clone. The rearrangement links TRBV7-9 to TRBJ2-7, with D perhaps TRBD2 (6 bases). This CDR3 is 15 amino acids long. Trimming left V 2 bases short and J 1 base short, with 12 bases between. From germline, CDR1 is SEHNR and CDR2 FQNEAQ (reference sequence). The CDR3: CASSLTDGGSYEQYF. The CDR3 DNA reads TGTGCCAGCAGCTTAACGGACGGGGGTTCCTACGAGCAGTACTTC.

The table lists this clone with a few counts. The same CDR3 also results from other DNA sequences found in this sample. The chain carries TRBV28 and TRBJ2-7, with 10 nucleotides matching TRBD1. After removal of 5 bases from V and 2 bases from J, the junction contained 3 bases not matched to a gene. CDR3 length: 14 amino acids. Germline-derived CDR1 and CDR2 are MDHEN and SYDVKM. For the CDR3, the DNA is TGTGCCAGCAGTCCGGGACAGGGGCCCTACGAGCAGTACTTC. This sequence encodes CASSPGQGPYEQYF.